One sample yielded the 29 T cell receptor beta chains listed below, sequenced in a study of cytomegalovirus exposure and HLA in healthy donors (dated by TCRdb to about 2017). Receptors were amplified or captured by the immunoSEQ multiplex PCR assay. For the multiplex PCR, a mixture combining 60 forward primers for TCR Vbeta segments and 13 reverse primers for TCR Jbeta segments was used. Drawn from immuneACCESS, this table holds only the in-frame rearrangements with V and J called that TCRdb kept. Clones are partly lost; checked studies trace under half to an unresolved V gene and leave the rest unexplained. The sample table lists approximately 100,000 clones, around two thirds of them with a count of one. The top ten constitute about 3.8% of the sample. Sequenced input: PBMCs. Source of these receptors: a man aged 25-40 years in good health and CMV-seropositive.

The chain is built from TRBV7-2 and TRBJ2-5, with TRBD2 matching 11 bases. V lost 2 bases and J lost 2; bases outside the gene matches: 4. CDR3 length: 16 amino acids. CDR1 SGHTA and CDR2 FQGNSA come from the germline V gene. CDR3: CASSLSASGGQETQYF. The CDR3 DNA reads as TGTGCCAGCAGCTTATCGGCTAGCGGGGGGCAAGAGACCCAGTACTTC.

Points on this clone: Sequence at one end of the junction differs from germline and may be a read error. The J gene is TRBJ2-2, the V gene TRBV5-4, with D unresolved. The CDR3 loop spans 12 amino acids. Germline-derived CDR1 and CDR2 are SGHNT and YYREEE (reference sequence). CDR3 in amino acids: CASSLDGGELFF. CDR3 DNA sequence: TGTGCCAGCAGTTTGGACGGCGGGGAGCTGTTTTTT.

The genes are TRBV7-9 and TRBJ2-5; TRBD2 matches at 8 bases. The trim removed 8 bases at V and 0 bases at J, leaving 11 bases unmatched. The length of the CDR3 is 16 residues. Germline V gene lookup returns CDR1 SEHNR and CDR2 FQNEAQ (reference sequence). The CDR3 bases are TGTGCCAGCGATCCAGGCGGGGGGACCCACCAAGAGACCCAGTACTTC. This sequence encodes CASDPGGGTHQETQYF.

The table lists this clone with a count of one. The chain is built from TRBV19 and TRBJ1-1; 10 positions match TRBD1. The CDR3 runs to 12 residues. Germline-derived CDR1 and CDR2 are LNHDA and SQIVND (reference sequence). Unmatched junction bases numbered 9, after V lost 8 bases and J lost 12 bases. The CDR3 DNA reads as TGTGCCAGTGCAACCCGACAGGGGGCGACTTTCTTT. It is translated as CASATRQGATFF.

V and J are TRBV9 and TRBJ1-1, with D possibly being TRBD1 (5 bases). CDR1 and CDR2 (germline): SGDLS, YYNGEE. The CDR3 totals 14 residues. V was clipped by 0 bases and J by 5 bases, with 11 bases between them. The CDR3 coding sequence is TGTGCCAGCAGCGTAGTTGGGGGGTGGACTGAAGCTTTCTTT. Residues: CASSVVGGWTEAFF.

The V gene is TRBV7-2, the J gene TRBJ2-7, with 7 positions matching TRBD1. Germline V CDR1 and CDR2: SGHTA, FQGNSA. The CDR3 sequence is 14 residues long. The J segment lost 2 bases and the V segment lost 5 bases, leaving 6 bases of the junction unmatched. CDR3 DNA: TGTGCCAGCAGCCTAAGACAGGGAGCCTACGAGCAGTACTTC. Encoded protein: CASSLRQGAYEQYF.

J is TRBJ2-2 and V is TRBV13, with 8 bases fitting TRBD2. The CDR3 covers 18 residues. CDR1 is PRHDT, CDR2 FYEKMQ, per germline (reference sequence). Unmatched junction bases numbered 10, after V lost 4 bases and J lost 0 bases. CDR3 DNA: TGTGCCAGCAGCTACCGCGCACGGGGGGGCGCGAACACCGGGGAGCTGTTTTTT. It codes for CASSYRARGGANTGELFF.

In this sample, this clone turned up a few times. This chain connects TRBV11-2 to TRBJ2-3, with unresolved D. Germline CDR1 and CDR2: SGHAT and FQNNGV. Trimming pared 1 base from V and 3 bases from J, leaving 5 bases between. This CDR3 has 13 residues. For the CDR3, the DNA is TGTGCCAGCAGCTTAGTTACAACAGATACGCAGTATTTT. It encodes CASSLVTTDTQYF.

The sample holds one count of this clone. The V gene is TRBV5-6, the J gene TRBJ2-7; 11 bases are shared with TRBD2. The CDR3 is made up of 14 amino acids. Germline V gives CDR1 SGHDT, CDR2 YYEEEE. V lost 4 bases and J lost 6; bases outside the gene matches: 6. The CDR3 spells CASSTLAGGSEQYF. The CDR3 DNA follows: TGTGCCAGCAGCACCCTAGCGGGGGGCTCCGAGCAGTACTTC.

This clone was detected only a few times. The chain recombines TRBV18 with TRBJ2-1; 12 positions match TRBD2. This CDR3 is 15 amino acids long. Germline CDR1 reads KGHSH; CDR2 reads LQKENI. V was pared by 6 bases and J by 9 bases, with 9 bases of the junction left unmatched. The CDR3 DNA sequence: TGTGCCAGCTCGCCAACTAGCGGGGGGCCAGCTGAGCAGTTCTTC. This sequence encodes CASSPTSGGPAEQFF.

This clone occurred a few times. The gene calls are TRBV5-1 and TRBJ1-3; TRBD1 agrees at 9 bases. In germline, CDR1 is SGHRS, CDR2 YFSETQ. V shed 4 bases, J shed 3 bases, and the junction held 8 bases outside the gene matches. This CDR3 spans 16 amino acids. In nucleotides, the CDR3 is TGCGCCAGCAGCACCTCGGGACAGGGATATGGAAACACCATATATTTT. It encodes CASSTSGQGYGNTIYF. Variable domain in full (rest from reference TRBV5-1 and TRBJ1-3): KAGVTQTPRYLIKTRGQQVTLSCSPISGHRSVSWYQQTPGQGLQFLFEYFSETQRNKGNFPGRFSGRQFSNSRSEMNVSTLELGDSALYLCASSTSGQGYGNTIYFGEGSWLTVV.

This rearrangement joins TRBV19 to TRBJ1-1; D is unresolved. The CDR3 is 14 amino acids. CDR1 is LNHDA, CDR2 SQIVND, per germline (reference sequence). V lost 3 bases to trimming and J lost 0 bases, with 8 bases between them. The DNA of the CDR3 is TGTGCCAGTAGTATGGCCGGGGTGAACACTGAAGCTTTCTTT. This translates into CASSMAGVNTEAFF.

The chain uses TRBV13 and TRBJ2-7; tentatively, D is TRBD1 (5 bases). The CDR3 extends over 11 amino acids. Trimming removed 5 bases at V and 6 bases at J, with 8 bases between. Germline CDR1 and CDR2: PRHDT and FYEKMQ (reference sequence). As DNA, the CDR3 is TGTGCCAGCAGCGACAGATTCGAGCAGTACTTC. It codes for CASSDRFEQYF.

J is TRBJ1-1 and V is TRBV2; 10 bases line up with TRBD1. CDR3 length: 13 amino acids. Germline V CDR1 and CDR2: SNHLY, FYNNEI. V lost 9 bases to trimming and J lost 12 bases; unmatched junction nucleotides: 13. The CDR3 nucleotides are TGTGCCAGGGGGAGGACAGGGGGTTTGATGTCTTTCTTT. This sequence encodes CARGRTGGLMSFF.

The rearrangement joins TRBV23-1 to TRBJ1-2; 8 nucleotides align to TRBD1. TRBV23-1 is an ORF; its function is uncertain. After removal of 2 bases from V and 7 bases from J, the junction contained 12 bases not matched to a gene. The CDR3 consists of 16 residues. CDR3 loop: CASSQRCQGASTGYTF. The CDR3 DNA is TGCGCCAGCAGTCAAAGGTGTCAGGGGGCGAGCACTGGCTACACCTTC.

The V and J genes are TRBV10-3 and TRBJ2-7; 7 bases are a match to TRBD1. V shed 4 bases, J shed 3 bases, and the junction held 3 bases outside the gene matches. From germline, CDR1 is ENHRY and CDR2 SYGVKD. The length of the CDR3 is 13 residues. As DNA, the CDR3 is TGTGCCATCAGTGGGACAGGCCTCTACGAGCAGTACTTC. It is translated as CAISGTGLYEQYF.

The rearrangement joins TRBV27 to TRBJ1-1; TRBD1 is a possible D gene (5 bases). Trimming cost V 3 bases and J 4 bases, with 15 bases left between them. Germline V gene lookup returns CDR1 MNHEY and CDR2 SMNVEV (reference sequence). The CDR3 sequence is 15 residues long. The CDR3 sequence: CASSFSLRGRTEAFF. The CDR3 coding sequence is TGTGCCAGCAGTTTTTCCCTGCGGGGACGCACTGAAGCTTTCTTT.

This chain uses TRBV19 with TRBJ2-5, with a weak D call TRBD2 (5 bases). Judging by the DNA end, TRBJ2-7 fits better; the J call may be wrong. The CDR3 is made up of 12 amino acids. CDR1 and CDR2 (germline): LNHDA, SQIVND (reference sequence). The CDR3 DNA is TGTGCCAGTAGCCGGAGGACCTACGAGCAGTACTTC. Its translation: CASSRRTYEQYF.

This clone was detected a few times. The chain employs TRBV27 and TRBJ2-2; 11 bases agree with TRBD2. This CDR3 comprises 18 residues. Germline assignment: CDR1 MNHEY and CDR2 SMNVEV (reference sequence). The ends lost 4 bases at V and 1 base at J; junction bases unmatched: 8. CDR3 region: CASSYRSLAGGNTGELFF. CDR3 coding DNA: TGTGCCAGCAGTTACCGGTCGCTAGCGGGGGGGAACACCGGGGAGCTGTTTTTT.

The chain joins TRBV14 to TRBJ2-1; D possibly corresponds to TRBD2 (5 bases). Germline lookup yields CDR1 SGHDN and CDR2 FVKESK. The CDR3 contains 15 residues. V was pared by 4 bases and J by 1 base, with 11 bases between. As DNA, the CDR3 is TGTGCCAGCAGCCTTGGGCTAGCATCCTACAATGAGCAGTTCTTC. It specifies CASSLGLASYNEQFF.

With regard to this clone: This specimen includes other DNA sequences encoding the same CDR3. The V and J genes are TRBV7-9 and TRBJ2-5; 12 bases line up with TRBD2. V lost 1 base and J lost 5; bases outside the gene matches: 2. The CDR3 contains 15 residues. Germline CDR1 is SEHNR and CDR2 is FQNEAQ (reference sequence). The CDR3 DNA reads as TGTGCCAGCAGCTTAGATGGGACTAGCGGGGAGACCCAGTACTTC. Translated: CASSLDGTSGETQYF. Combining the CDR3 with reference TRBV7-9 and TRBJ2-5 gives the whole variable domain DTGVSQNPRHKITKRGQNVTFRCDPISEHNRLYWYRQTLGQGPEFLTYFQNEAQLEKSRLLSDRFSAERPKGSFSTLEIQRTEQGDSAMYLCASSLDGTSGETQYFGPGTRLLVL.

The rearrangement joins TRBV5-6 to TRBJ2-7, with D uncertain. Trimming cost V 0 bases and J 0 bases, with 7 bases left between them. CDR3 length equals 14 residues. CDR1 SGHDT and CDR2 YYEEEE come from the germline V gene. CDR3 sequence: CASSLEQTSYEQYF. The CDR3 DNA reads as TGTGCCAGCAGCTTGGAACAAACCTCCTACGAGCAGTACTTC.

Only a few counts were recorded for this clone. V and J are TRBV13 and TRBJ2-7; TRBD2 is a possible D gene (5 bases). Germline values: CDR1 PRHDT, CDR2 FYEKMQ (reference sequence). The CDR3 contains 13 residues. V was trimmed by 5 bases and J by 3 bases, leaving 11 bases between them. The CDR3 region is CASSRGLLYEQYF. The DNA of the CDR3 is TGTGCCAGCAGCCGAGGACTCCTCTACGAGCAGTACTTC.

This clone has a handful of counts. The rearrangement joins TRBV28 to TRBJ2-1; 7 bases align to TRBD2. V lost 2 bases and J lost 7; bases outside the gene matches: 8. Germline CDR1 reads MDHEN; CDR2 reads SYDVKM. This CDR3 is built from 15 residues. CDR3 nucleotides: TGTGCCAGCAGTTTAGGGGGGGGGTATAGAAATGAGCAGTTCTTC. This gives the protein CASSLGGGYRNEQFF.

The V and J genes are TRBV27 and TRBJ2-3; 10 nucleotides line up with TRBD2. The V segment lost 8 bases and the J segment 4 bases; nucleotides outside the gene matches: 6. Germline-derived CDR1 and CDR2 are MNHEY and SMNVEV (reference sequence). The CDR3 totals 14 residues. CDR3 nucleotide sequence: TGTGCCAGCTCAAGCGGGGGGGCTGCAGATACGCAGTATTTT. Translation: CASSSGGAADTQYF.

CDR3 amino acids: CATSRDYSYEQYF. DNA for the CDR3: TGTGCCACCAGCAGAGATTACAGCTACGAGCAGTACTTC. This sequence joins TRBV15 and TRBJ2-7; D is undetermined. Trimming shortened V by 0 bases and J by 3 bases, and 6 bases separated the two germline ends. The CDR3 contains 13 residues. The germline V gene encodes CDR1 LNHNV and CDR2 YYDKDF (reference sequence).

The chain is built from TRBV7-8 and TRBJ2-2; tentative D call: TRBD1 (6 bases). Trimming removed 4 bases at V and 4 bases at J, with 13 bases between. The germline V gene has CDR1 SGHVS and CDR2 FQNEAQ. The CDR3 totals 15 residues. DNA for the CDR3: TGTGCCAGCAGCTCCAGGGCAGGGGTCACCGGGGAGCTGTTTTTT. It codes for CASSSRAGVTGELFF.

The chain uses TRBV7-8 and TRBJ2-1; 9 bases are shared with TRBD2. The CDR3 is made up of 16 amino acids. Germline CDR1 and CDR2: SGHVS and FQNEAQ. Trimming removed 2 bases from V and 8 bases from J; junction bases left unmatched: 10. CDR3: CASSLYFGLASHEQFF. The CDR3 bases are TGTGCCAGCAGCTTATATTTTGGACTAGCGTCTCATGAGCAGTTCTTC.

This clone was found a few times. V usage is TRBV18 and J usage is TRBJ2-2; the D is unclear. The germline V gene encodes CDR1 KGHSH and CDR2 LQKENI. CDR3 length: 15 residues. The V gene lost 1 base and the J gene lost 4 bases, with 10 bases spanning the gap. Here the CDR3 reads CASSPRPPGTGELFF. CDR3 in DNA: TGTGCCAGCTCACCACGACCGCCGGGCACCGGGGAGCTGTTTTTT.